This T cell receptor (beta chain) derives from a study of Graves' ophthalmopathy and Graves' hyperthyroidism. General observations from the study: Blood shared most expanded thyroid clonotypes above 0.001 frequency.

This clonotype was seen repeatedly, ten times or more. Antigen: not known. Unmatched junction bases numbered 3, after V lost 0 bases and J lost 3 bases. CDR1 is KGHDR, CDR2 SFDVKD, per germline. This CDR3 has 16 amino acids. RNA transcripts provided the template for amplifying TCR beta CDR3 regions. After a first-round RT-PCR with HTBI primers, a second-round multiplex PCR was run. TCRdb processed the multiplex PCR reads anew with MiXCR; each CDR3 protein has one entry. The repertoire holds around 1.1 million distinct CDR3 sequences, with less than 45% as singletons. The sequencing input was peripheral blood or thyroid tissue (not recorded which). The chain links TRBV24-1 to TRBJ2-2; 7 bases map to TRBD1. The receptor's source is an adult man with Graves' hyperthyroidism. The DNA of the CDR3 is TGTGCCACCAGTGATTTGAAGGGGGCGGACACCGGGGAGCTGTTTTTT. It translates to CATSDLKGADTGELFF.